The 24 T cell receptor beta chains below were found in one sample sequenced in a study of blood T cell repertoires in COVID-19. This table comes from immunoSEQ multiplex PCR, and its TCRdb copy is limited to in-frame clones, with some not included. The table shows 150,000 to 200,000 clones, with around 94% occurring only once. The sequencing sample was made of peripheral blood. These receptors were collected from a man under 40 with COVID-19, enrolled during active disease.

V and J are TRBV7-6 and TRBJ1-3; 7 positions match TRBD1. The CDR3 consists of 15 residues. With 7 bases clipped from V and 0 bases from J, the junction kept 6 bases outside the gene matches. Germline CDR1 SGHVS, CDR2 FNYEAQ. This chain's CDR3 is CASTGGYSSGNTIYF. CDR3 bases: TGTGCCAGCACAGGGGGTTACTCCTCTGGAAACACCATATATTTT. The whole variable domain, filled in from reference TRBV7-6 and TRBJ1-3, reads GAGVSQSPRYKVTKRGQDVALRCDPISGHVSLYWYRQALGQGPEFLTYFNYEAQQDKSGLPNDRFSAERPEGSISTLTIQRTEQRDSAMYRCASTGGYSSGNTIYFGEGSWLTVV.

In its sample, this clone was seen a few times. The CDR3 region is CASSLKGREAGELFF. The CDR3 nucleotides read TGCGCCAGCAGCTTAAAAGGCAGGGAGGCCGGGGAGCTGTTTTTT. The chain couples TRBV5-1 to TRBJ2-2, with a possible D match to TRBD2 (6 bases). Germline assignment: CDR1 SGHRS and CDR2 YFSETQ. V was trimmed by 2 bases and J by 6 bases, leaving 14 bases between them. The CDR3 has 15 amino acids.

The V gene is TRBV7-3, the J gene TRBJ2-1; D may be TRBD1 (6 bases). This CDR3 is 16 amino acids long. Trimming stripped 5 bases from V and 1 base from J, with 15 bases between. The germline V gene encodes CDR1 SGHTA and CDR2 FQGTGA. The CDR3 is CASSRTGSASYNEQFF. CDR3 in DNA: TGTGCCAGCAGCCGAACAGGGTCAGCGTCCTACAATGAGCAGTTCTTC.

The chain is built from TRBV6-5 and TRBJ2-2; TRBD1 might be the D (5 bases). Per germline, CDR1 MNHEY and CDR2 SVGAGI. The CDR3 contains 14 residues. V was shortened by 2 bases and J by 4 bases, with 8 bases between the two germline ends. The CDR3 sequence is CASSYRGGTGELFF. Here the CDR3 DNA reads TGTGCCAGCAGTTACAGGGGTGGCACCGGGGAGCTGTTTTTT.

This sequence joins TRBV9 and TRBJ1-1, with a possible D match to TRBD1 (6 bases). Between the trimmed V and J ends, which lost 5 bases and 1 base, there was a span of 12 bases. CDR3 length: 14 amino acids. Looked up from germline, CDR1 is SGDLS and CDR2 is YYNGEE. The CDR3 bases are TGTGCCAGCAGTACAGGGATAGGGAACACTGAAGCTTTCTTT. Translation: CASSTGIGNTEAFF.

This clone was detected only a few times. The rearrangement links TRBV6-6 to TRBJ2-2; D unclear. The CDR3 is 15 residues long. V lost 8 bases and J 4 bases, leaving 17 bases between the germline ends. CDR1 and CDR2 from the germline V gene are MNHNY and SVGAGI (reference sequence). The DNA for the CDR3 is TGTGCCAGCCTCCCGGCAACAGCAACCACCGGGGAGCTGTTTTTT. This codes for CASLPATATTGELFF.

This chain connects TRBV3-1 (or the pseudogene TRBV3-2) to TRBJ1-4; tentatively, D is TRBD1 (5 bases). Between the trimmed V and J ends, which lost 4 bases and 7 bases, there was a span of 16 bases. The V gene's germline CDR1 is LGHDT and CDR2 YNNKEL (reference sequence). The CDR3 is 15 amino acids. The DNA of the CDR3 is TGTGCCAGCAGCCGTACGGGACTTAGGAGTGAAAAACTGTTTTTT. This codes for CASSRTGLRSEKLFF.

The genes are TRBV12-5 and TRBJ2-5; 7 bases line up with TRBD1. From germline, CDR1 is LGHNT and CDR2 FRNRAP. The CDR3 spans 15 residues. Trimming cost V 1 base and J 5 bases; bases outside gene matches: 7. The DNA of the CDR3 is TGTGCTAGTGGTTTGGGTGACAGGGCAGGGGAGACCCAGTACTTC. It specifies CASGLGDRAGETQYF. Together with reference TRBV12-5 and TRBJ2-5, the CDR3 gives the full variable domain: DARVTQTPRHKVTEMGQEVTMRCQPILGHNTVFWYRQTMMQGLELLAYFRNRAPLDDSGMPKDRFSAEMPDATLATLKIQPSEPRDSAVYFCASGLGDRAGETQYFGPGTRLLVL.

The V gene is TRBV25-1, the J gene TRBJ1-1; D might be TRBD1 (6 bases). Germline CDR1 MGHDK, CDR2 SYGVNS. The CDR3 runs 15 residues. With 2 bases removed from V and 6 bases from J, the gap between germline ends came to 16 bases. The CDR3 bases are TGTGCCAGCAGTGAACCGGGACACCCAGGAGCTGAAGCTTTCTTT. It is translated as CASSEPGHPGAEAFF.

V gene TRBV30 combines with J gene TRBJ1-6; 8 bases are a match to TRBD1. V lost 0 bases, J lost 10 bases, and 8 bases stayed unmatched. The CDR3 extends over 15 amino acids. Germline V gene data show CDR1 as GTSNPN and CDR2 as SVGIG (reference sequence). CDR3 region: CAWSVHRQGRSPLHF. The CDR3 nucleotides are TGTGCCTGGAGTGTGCATCGACAGGGGCGGTCACCCCTCCACTTT.

This clone was recorded only once. The rearrangement links TRBV2 to TRBJ1-1, with D possibly being TRBD1 (6 bases). This CDR3 is built from 14 residues. Trimming took off 3 bases at V and 1 base at J, with 9 bases between the two ends. The germline V gene has CDR1 SNHLY and CDR2 FYNNEI. This CDR3 is CASSEGAKNTEAFF. DNA of the CDR3: TGTGCCAGCAGTGAGGGGGCCAAGAACACTGAAGCTTTCTTT.

The chain carries TRBV5-1 and TRBJ1-5; D uncertain. CDR3 length: 13 amino acids. Germline loops: CDR1 SGHRS, CDR2 YFSETQ. Trimming left V 4 bases short and J 4 bases short, with 9 bases between. CDR3 in amino acids: CASSIDGNQPQHF. The CDR3 DNA reads as TGCGCCAGCAGCATCGACGGGAATCAGCCCCAGCATTTT.

The V and J genes are TRBV6-1 and TRBJ2-2; D may be TRBD1 (8 bases). This CDR3 region has 16 residues. Looked up from germline, CDR1 is MNHNS and CDR2 is SASEGT. The V gene lost 6 bases and the J gene lost 6 bases, with 20 bases spanning the gap. The CDR3 DNA sequence: TGTGCCAGCAGGGAAAACAGGGGGGGAGTGGCCGGGGAGCTGTTTTTT. Protein sequence: CASRENRGGVAGELFF.

A note on this clone: The sample carries other DNA sequences with the same CDR3. The rearrangement links TRBV5-4 to TRBJ1-6, with D possibly being TRBD1 (5 bases). The CDR3 is made up of 15 amino acids. With 0 bases removed from V and 7 bases from J, the gap between germline ends came to 11 bases. Germline CDR1 and CDR2: SGHNT and YYREEE (reference sequence). The CDR3 loop is CASSLAGQLNSPLHF. CDR3 in DNA: TGTGCCAGCAGCTTGGCAGGGCAGCTAAATTCACCCCTCCACTTT.

In this sample, this clone turned up once. The chain is built from TRBV2 and TRBJ1-2; D gene ambiguous. V lost 1 base and J 6 bases, leaving 9 bases between the germline ends. Germline assignment: CDR1 SNHLY and CDR2 FYNNEI. The CDR3 has 13 amino acids. The CDR3 spells CASSEVTSDGYTF. Written as DNA, the CDR3 is TGTGCCAGCAGTGAAGTTACATCTGATGGCTACACCTTC.

The chain is built from TRBV9 and TRBJ1-1; D is perhaps TRBD1 (5 bases). Germline loops: CDR1 SGDLS, CDR2 YYNGEE. The CDR3 spans 13 residues. V was pared by 2 bases and J by 4 bases, with 9 bases between. In DNA form, the CDR3 reads TGTGCCAGCAGCGTGGGGGAGGCCACTGAAGCTTTCTTT. This codes for CASSVGEATEAFF. Full variable domain (outside the CDR3, taken from reference TRBV9 and TRBJ1-1): DSGVTQTPKHLITATGQRVTLRCSPRSGDLSVYWYQQSLDQGLQFLIQYYNGEERAKGNILERFSAQQFPDLHSELNLSSLELGDSALYFCASSVGEATEAFFGQGTRLTVV.

The genes are TRBV20-1 and TRBJ1-5, with D possibly matching TRBD1 (6 bases). Deletions cut 3 bases from V and 3 bases from J, with 12 bases between. This CDR3 comprises 14 residues. CDR1 DFQATT and CDR2 SNEGSKA come from the germline V gene (reference sequence). The CDR3 here is CSASSQGHNQPQHF. The CDR3 DNA reads TGCAGTGCTAGTTCACAGGGTCACAATCAGCCCCAGCATTTT.

The rearrangement links TRBV7-2 to TRBJ2-3; 15 bases are a match to TRBD2. V lost 5 bases to trimming and J lost 6 bases; unmatched junction nucleotides: 6. The CDR3 consists of 16 residues. Looked up from germline, CDR1 is SGHTA and CDR2 is FQGNSA. CDR3 coding DNA: TGTGCCAGCAGCCGGACTAGCGGGGGGGCTGGGGATACGCAGTATTTT. Residues: CASSRTSGGAGDTQYF.

The chain couples TRBV12-3 or TRBV12-4 to TRBJ2-3; 8 bases are a match to TRBD2. With V trimmed by 9 bases and J by 6 bases, 8 bases remained unmatched. The CDR3 totals 13 residues. CDR3 in amino acids: CASRGGRIDTQYF. DNA of the CDR3: TGTGCCAGTCGGGGGGGGAGGATCGATACGCAGTATTTT.

J is TRBJ2-7 and V is TRBV6-5, with 8 bases identical to TRBD2. V shed 6 bases, J shed 6 bases, and the junction held 10 bases outside the gene matches. The germline V gene encodes CDR1 MNHEY and CDR2 SVGAGI. The CDR3 totals 14 residues. The CDR3 nucleotides are TGTGCCAGCAGCGGGGGGGACTCTTTACGCGAGCAGTACTTC. This translates into CASSGGDSLREQYF.

The V and J genes are TRBV19 and TRBJ1-5, with 7 bases identical to TRBD1. Germline CDR1 LNHDA, CDR2 SQIVND (reference sequence). This CDR3 has 13 residues. J gave up 3 bases and V 11 bases, and 7 bases lay outside the gene matches. This CDR3 reads CACSGTVNQPQHF. CDR3 coding DNA: TGTGCCTGCTCCGGGACAGTCAATCAGCCCCAGCATTTT.

This chain connects TRBV3-1 (or the pseudogene TRBV3-2) to TRBJ2-3; TRBD2 matches 7 bases. The V gene's germline CDR1 is LGHDT and CDR2 YNNKEL (reference sequence). This CDR3 contains 17 residues. The J segment lost 1 base and the V segment lost 1 base, leaving 8 bases of the junction unmatched. DNA of the CDR3: TGTGCCAGCAGCCAAGTCCCCGCCACTAGCGGCACAGATACGCAGTATTTT. This gives the protein CASSQVPATSGTDTQYF.

This clone was recorded once. This rearrangement joins TRBV3-1 (or the pseudogene TRBV3-2) to TRBJ1-1; TRBD1 agrees at 7 bases. V dropped 2 bases and J dropped 3; count of bases not matched to a gene: 6. This CDR3 region has 15 residues. Germline values: CDR1 LGHDT, CDR2 YNNKEL (reference sequence). The CDR3 sequence is CASSQWDSLHTEAFF. CDR3 bases: TGTGCCAGCAGCCAATGGGACAGTCTTCACACTGAAGCTTTCTTT.

The chain employs TRBV5-1 and TRBJ1-6, with D perhaps TRBD1 (6 bases). CDR3 size: 17 residues. Trimming took 0 bases from V and 7 from J, leaving 17 bases between them. The germline V gene encodes CDR1 SGHRS and CDR2 YFSETQ. The CDR3 DNA reads TGCGCCAGCAGCTTGGGCGTCCCGGGACAACGGAATTCACCCCTCCACTTT. It encodes CASSLGVPGQRNSPLHF.